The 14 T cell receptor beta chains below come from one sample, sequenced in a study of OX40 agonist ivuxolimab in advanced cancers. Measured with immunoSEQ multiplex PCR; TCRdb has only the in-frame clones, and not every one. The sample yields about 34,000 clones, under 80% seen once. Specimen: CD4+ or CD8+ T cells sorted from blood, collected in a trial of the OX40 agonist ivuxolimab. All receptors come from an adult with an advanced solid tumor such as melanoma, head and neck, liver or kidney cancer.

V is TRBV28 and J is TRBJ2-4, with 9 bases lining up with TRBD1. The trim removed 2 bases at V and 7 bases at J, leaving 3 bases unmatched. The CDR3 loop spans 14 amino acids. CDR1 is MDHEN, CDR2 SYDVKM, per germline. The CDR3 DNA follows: TGTGCCAGCAGTTTACGACAGGGGGGGAACATTCAGTACTTC. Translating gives CASSLRQGGNIQYF. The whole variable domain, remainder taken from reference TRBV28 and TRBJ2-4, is DVKVTQSSRYLVKRTGEKVFLECVQDMDHENMFWYRQDPGLGLRLIYFSYDVKMKEKGDIPEGYSVSREKKERFSLILESASTNQTSMYLCASSLRQGGNIQYFGAGTRLSVL.

The CDR3 here is CASSFRRGGEQYF. CDR3 DNA: TGTGCCAGCAGTTTTCGTCGCGGGGGCGAGCAGTACTTC. The rearrangement joins TRBV7-2 to TRBJ2-7; 7 positions agree with TRBD2. The CDR3 loop spans 13 amino acids. The V segment lost 6 bases and the J segment 6 bases; nucleotides outside the gene matches: 8. Per the germline V gene, CDR1 is SGHTA and CDR2 is FQGNSA. Filled out from reference TRBV7-2 and TRBJ2-7, the complete variable domain reads GAGVSQSPSNKVTEKGKDVELRCDPISGHTALYWYRQSLGQGLEFLIYFQGNSAPDKSGLPSDRFSAERTGGSVSTLTIQRTQQEDSAVYLCASSFRRGGEQYFGPGTRLTVT.

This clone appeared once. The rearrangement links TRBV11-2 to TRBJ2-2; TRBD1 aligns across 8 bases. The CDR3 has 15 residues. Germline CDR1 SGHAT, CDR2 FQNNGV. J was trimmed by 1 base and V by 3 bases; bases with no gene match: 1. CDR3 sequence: CASSLGQVNTGELFF. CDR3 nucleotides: TGTGCCAGCAGCTTGGGACAGGTGAACACCGGGGAGCTGTTTTTT.

DNA for the CDR3: TGTGCCAGCAGGGGGGGGGAGTGGAGCAATGAGCAGTTCTTC. This translates into CASRGGEWSNEQFF. V is TRBV27 and J is TRBJ2-1, with 7 nucleotides matching TRBD2. CDR1 and CDR2 (germline): MNHEY, SMNVEV (reference sequence). The ends lost 6 bases at V and 6 bases at J; junction bases unmatched: 8. This CDR3 is 14 amino acids long.

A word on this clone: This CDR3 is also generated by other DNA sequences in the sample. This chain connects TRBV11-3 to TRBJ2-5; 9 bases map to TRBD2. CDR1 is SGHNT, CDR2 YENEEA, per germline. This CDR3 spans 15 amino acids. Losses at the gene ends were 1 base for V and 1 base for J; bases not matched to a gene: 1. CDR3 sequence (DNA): TGTGCCAGCAGCTTAGGCGGGGGGGCCCAAGAGACCCAGTACTTC. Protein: CASSLGGGAQETQYF.

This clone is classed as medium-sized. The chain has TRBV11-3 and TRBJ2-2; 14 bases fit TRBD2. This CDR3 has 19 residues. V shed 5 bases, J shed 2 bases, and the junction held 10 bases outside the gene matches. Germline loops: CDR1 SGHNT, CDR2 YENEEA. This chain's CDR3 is CASSRETGTSGGNTGELFF. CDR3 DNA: TGTGCCAGCAGCCGGGAGACCGGGACTAGCGGGGGAAACACCGGGGAGCTGTTTTTT.

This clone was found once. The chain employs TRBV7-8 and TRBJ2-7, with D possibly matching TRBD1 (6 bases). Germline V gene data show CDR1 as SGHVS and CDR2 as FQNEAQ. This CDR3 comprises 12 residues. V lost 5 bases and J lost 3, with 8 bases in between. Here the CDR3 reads CASSPGHYEQYF. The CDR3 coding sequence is TGTGCCAGCAGCCCGGGACACTACGAGCAGTACTTC.

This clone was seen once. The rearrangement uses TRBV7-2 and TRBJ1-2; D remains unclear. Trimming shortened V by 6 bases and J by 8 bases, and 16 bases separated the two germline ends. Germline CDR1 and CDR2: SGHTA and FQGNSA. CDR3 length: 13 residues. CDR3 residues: CASRSDPPRGYTF. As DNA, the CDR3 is TGTGCCAGCAGATCGGACCCCCCGAGGGGCTACACCTTC.

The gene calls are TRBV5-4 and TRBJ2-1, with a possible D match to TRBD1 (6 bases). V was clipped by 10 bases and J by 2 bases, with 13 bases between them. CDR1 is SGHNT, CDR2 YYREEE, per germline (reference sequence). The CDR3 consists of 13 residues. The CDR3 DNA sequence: TGTGCCTCTGGGGGCCTCGCCTACAATGAGCAGTTCTTC. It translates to CASGGLAYNEQFF.

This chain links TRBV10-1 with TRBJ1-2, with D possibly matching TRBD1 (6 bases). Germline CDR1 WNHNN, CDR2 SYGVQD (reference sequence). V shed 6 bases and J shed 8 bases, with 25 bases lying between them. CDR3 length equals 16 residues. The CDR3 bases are TGCGCCAGCAGCCGTGCACGACAGGACCCTATGTGCGGCTACACCTTC. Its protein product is CASSRARQDPMCGYTF.

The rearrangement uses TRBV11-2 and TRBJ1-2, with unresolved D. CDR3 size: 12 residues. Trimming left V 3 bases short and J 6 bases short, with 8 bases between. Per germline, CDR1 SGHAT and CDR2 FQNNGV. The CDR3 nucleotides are TGTGCCAGCAGCTTCTTGTCGGATGGCTACACCTTC. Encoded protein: CASSFLSDGYTF.

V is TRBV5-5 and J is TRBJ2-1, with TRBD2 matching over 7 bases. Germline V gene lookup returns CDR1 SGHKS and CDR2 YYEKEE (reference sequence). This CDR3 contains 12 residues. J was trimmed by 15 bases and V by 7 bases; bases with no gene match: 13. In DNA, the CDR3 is TGTGCCAGCTCTCGGGGAGGGAGTACCACGTTCTTC. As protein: CASSRGGSTTFF. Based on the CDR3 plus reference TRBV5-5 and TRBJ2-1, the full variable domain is DAGVTQSPTHLIKTRGQQVTLRCSPISGHKSVSWYQQVLGQGPQFIFQYYEKEERGRGNFPDRFSARQFPNYSSELNVNALLLGDSALYLCASSRGGSTTFFGPGTRLTVL.

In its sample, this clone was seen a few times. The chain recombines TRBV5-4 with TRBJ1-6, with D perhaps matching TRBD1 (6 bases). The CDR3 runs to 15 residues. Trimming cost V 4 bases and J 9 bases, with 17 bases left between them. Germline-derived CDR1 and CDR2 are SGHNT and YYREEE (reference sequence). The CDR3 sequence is CASSRQVGVGSPLHF. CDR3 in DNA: TGTGCCAGCAGCCGACAGGTTGGAGTCGGTTCACCCCTCCACTTT.

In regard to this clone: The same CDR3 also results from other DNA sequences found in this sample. CDR3 DNA sequence: TGTGCCATCCGGGGCGGGGGGGCCGAAGAGCAGTACTTC. It yields the protein CAIRGGGAEEQYF. J is TRBJ2-7 and V is TRBV10-3; 9 bases match TRBD2. V trimming: 8 bases; J trimming: 7 bases; junction bases outside the gene matches: 9. The CDR3 has 13 residues. CDR1 and CDR2 from the germline V gene are ENHRY and SYGVKD.